Following are 9 T cell receptor beta chains from one sample sequenced in a study of beta chain features in type 1 diabetes. Investigators reverse transcribed all isolated RNA, so they sequenced expressed TCRB transcripts. Data came from immunoSEQ multiplex PCR; TCRdb stores just in-frame clones and leaves some out. The sample has about 150,000 clones, roughly 8% seen once. What was sequenced was central memory CD4+ T cells from blood. The receptor source for this set is a young man in good health.

The table lists this clone with many counts. This rearrangement joins TRBV28 to TRBJ1-3, with D possibly TRBD1 on 5 matching bases. V gave up 8 bases and J gave up 4 bases, with 15 bases separating them. The CDR3 is made up of 14 amino acids. Germline values: CDR1 MDHEN, CDR2 SYDVKM. This CDR3 is CASGAGAAGNTIYF. Written as DNA, the CDR3 is TGTGCCAGCGGTGCTGGGGCGGCAGGAAACACCATATATTTT.

This chain uses TRBV11-2 with TRBJ2-5; D unresolved. The CDR3 totals 13 residues. The V gene's germline CDR1 is SGHAT and CDR2 FQNNGV. Trimming took off 4 bases at V and 2 bases at J, with 8 bases between the two ends. The CDR3 is CASSWAPQETQYF. In DNA, the CDR3 is TGTGCCAGCAGCTGGGCCCCGCAAGAGACCCAGTACTTC.

The V and J genes are TRBV11-1 and TRBJ2-3; maybe TRBD1 (5 bases). The CDR3 is 16 amino acids. Trimming left V 5 bases short and J 5 bases short, with 20 bases between. Germline V gene lookup returns CDR1 SGHAT and CDR2 FQDESV (reference sequence). The DNA of the CDR3 is TGTGCCAGCAGCAAAAGGGCCACAGGTCAGGGAGATACGCAGTATTTT. Amino acids: CASSKRATGQGDTQYF.

The V and J genes are TRBV4-3 and TRBJ2-2; tentative D call: TRBD2 (5 bases). V shed 0 bases and J shed 4 bases, with 15 bases lying between them. Germline V gene sequence: CDR1 LGHNA, CDR2 YSLEER. The CDR3 runs 17 residues. DNA of the CDR3: TGCGCCAGCAGCCAAGAGTACGGGGTAATGGGCACCGGGGAGCTGTTTTTT. Protein sequence: CASSQEYGVMGTGELFF.

This clone occurred a few times. The rearrangement uses TRBV20-1 and TRBJ2-4, with D uncertain. From germline, CDR1 is DFQATT and CDR2 SNEGSKA (reference sequence). CDR3 length equals 11 residues. Trimming took 5 bases from V and 4 from J, leaving 6 bases between them. CDR3 nucleotide sequence: TGCAGTGCTGGGCCGAAAAACATTCAGTACTTC. This encodes CSAGPKNIQYF.

The sample holds a few counts of this clone. The chain combines TRBV2 with TRBJ2-7, with D possibly matching TRBD2 (5 bases). V lost 4 bases to trimming and J lost 3 bases, with 10 bases between them. Germline CDR1 reads SNHLY; CDR2 reads FYNNEI. The CDR3 is 13 residues long. As DNA, the CDR3 is TGTGCCAGCAGTGGTGGACTGGACTACGAGCAGTACTTC. The encoded protein is CASSGGLDYEQYF.

This clone was counted at least ten times. J is TRBJ2-7 and V is TRBV11-1; TRBD1 might be the D (5 bases). The V end was cut by 5 bases, the J end by 0 bases, with 14 bases between. This CDR3 has 15 amino acids. Germline V CDR1 and CDR2: SGHAT, FQDESV (reference sequence). The CDR3 coding sequence is TGTGCCAGCAGCCCAGGGCCAAGAAGCTCCTACGAGCAGTACTTC. Residues: CASSPGPRSSYEQYF.

This clone came up a few times. This chain links TRBV28 with TRBJ1-5; no definite D call. Germline lookup yields CDR1 MDHEN and CDR2 SYDVKM. The CDR3 totals 12 residues. V lost 7 bases, J lost 5 bases, and 9 bases lay in between. CDR3 amino acids: CASKVGYQPQHF. The CDR3 DNA follows: TGTGCCAGCAAGGTCGGGTATCAGCCCCAGCATTTT.

In this sample, this clone turned up many times. V gene TRBV7-9 combines with J gene TRBJ2-4; 8 positions agree with TRBD1. CDR3 length: 13 residues. J lost 8 bases, V lost 3 bases, and 3 bases had no gene match. Germline-derived CDR1 and CDR2 are SEHNR and FQNEAQ (reference sequence). The CDR3 region is CASSFQGADIQYF. The CDR3 DNA reads as TGTGCCAGCAGCTTTCAGGGGGCAGACATTCAGTACTTC.